This paragraph covers one TCR beta chain sequence. After isolation, RNA underwent reverse transcription to generate cDNA as the sequencing template. Assay used: immunoSEQ multiplex PCR; TCRdb lists only in-frame clones, some missing. In the table there are approximately 9,800 clones, approximately 70% of which are singletons. This sample was taken from a study of CD8+ T cells in alopecia areata. V was pared by 1 base and J by 4 bases, with 14 bases between. CDR3 length: 15 amino acids. In germline, CDR1 is MGHRA, CDR2 YSYEKL. Peripheral blood samples and lesional scalp punch biopsies were obtained from alopecia areata patients.

The V call is TRBV4-1, the J call TRBJ2-7; a possible D gene is TRBD1 (5 bases). Source material: skin. This sequence was found in a human donor with alopecia areata. The CDR3 sequence: CASSQAGPGLYEQYF. Written as DNA, the CDR3 is TGCGCCAGCAGCCAAGCTGGCCCAGGGTTGTACGAGCAGTACTTC.